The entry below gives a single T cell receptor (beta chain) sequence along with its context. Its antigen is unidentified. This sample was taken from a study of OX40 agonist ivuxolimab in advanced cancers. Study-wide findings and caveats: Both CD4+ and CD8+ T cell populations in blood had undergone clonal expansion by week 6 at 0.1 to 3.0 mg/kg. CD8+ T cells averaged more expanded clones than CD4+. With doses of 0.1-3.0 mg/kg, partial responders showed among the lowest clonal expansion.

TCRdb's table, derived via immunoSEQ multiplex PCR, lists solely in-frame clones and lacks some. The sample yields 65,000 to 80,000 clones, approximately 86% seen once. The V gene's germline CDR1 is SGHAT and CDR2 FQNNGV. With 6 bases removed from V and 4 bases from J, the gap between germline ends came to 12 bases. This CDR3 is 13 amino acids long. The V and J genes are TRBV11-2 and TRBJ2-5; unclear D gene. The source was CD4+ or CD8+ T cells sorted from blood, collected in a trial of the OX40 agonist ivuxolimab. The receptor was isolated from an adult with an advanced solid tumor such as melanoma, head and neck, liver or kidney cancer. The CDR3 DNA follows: TGTGCCAGCAGTTCGGCCCTGAGAGAGACCCAGTACTTC. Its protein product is CASSSALRETQYF.